Listed here is a single T cell receptor beta chain. Its target is unknown. The sample belongs to a study of T-cell memory formation after mild COVID-19. Study-level background: The study found TCR clusters largely donor specific. Overall study results and limits: Clones that contracted clustered mainly in CM and EM if CD4+ and in EMRA if CD8+. Among clones contracting day 15 to 85, CD4/CD8 was balanced, whereas later expanders leaned CD4+. Pre-infection memory harbored some responding clones, suggesting cross-reactive memory joined.

In TCRdb, the 5' RACE reads were re-called with MiXCR into one record per CDR3 protein. The sample contains fewer than 700,000 distinct CDR3 sequences, about 20% of which appear only once. Sequencing was done on a sample of PBMCs or a T cell subset sorted from them (not recorded which). This sequence originates from an adult woman who had mild COVID-19 (a few samples of this study predate the infection). Cell type and time point are not known.

The CDR3 nucleotides are TGCAGTGCTAGGTTCCACAATGAGCAGTTCTTC. This codes for CSARFHNEQFF. This chain joins TRBV20-1 and TRBJ2-1; no definite D call. The germline gives CDR1 DFQATT, CDR2 SNEGSKA (reference sequence). V lost 3 bases, J lost 5 bases, and 5 bases lay in between. There are 11 residues in the CDR3.